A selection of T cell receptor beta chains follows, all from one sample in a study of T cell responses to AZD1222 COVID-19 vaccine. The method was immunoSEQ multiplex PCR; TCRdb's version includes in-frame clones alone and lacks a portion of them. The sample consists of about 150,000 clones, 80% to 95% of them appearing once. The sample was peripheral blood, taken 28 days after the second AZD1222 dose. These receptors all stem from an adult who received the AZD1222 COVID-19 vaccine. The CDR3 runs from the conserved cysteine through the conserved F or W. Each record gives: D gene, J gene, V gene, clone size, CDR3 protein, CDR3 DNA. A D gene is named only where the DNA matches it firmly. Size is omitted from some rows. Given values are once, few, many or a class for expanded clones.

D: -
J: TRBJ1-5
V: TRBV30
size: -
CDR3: CAWSQQGNQPQHF
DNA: TGTGCCTGGTCTCAGCAGGGCAATCAGCCCCAGCATTTT

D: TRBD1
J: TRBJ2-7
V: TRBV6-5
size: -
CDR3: CASSQTGDEQYF
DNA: TGTGCCAGCAGCCAGACAGGGGACGAGCAGTACTTC

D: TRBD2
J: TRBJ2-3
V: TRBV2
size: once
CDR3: CASLSGVTDTQYF
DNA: TGTGCCAGCCTTAGCGGGGTCACAGATACGCAGTATTTT

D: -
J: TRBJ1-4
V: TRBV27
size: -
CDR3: CASSLGGLTNEKLFF
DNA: TGTGCCAGCAGTTTAGGGGGGCTAACTAATGAAAAACTGTTTTTT

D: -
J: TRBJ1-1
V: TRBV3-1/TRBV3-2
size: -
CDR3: CASSTKMSGMNTEAFF
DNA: TGTGCCAGCAGCACCAAGATGTCGGGAATGAACACTGAAGCTTTCTTT

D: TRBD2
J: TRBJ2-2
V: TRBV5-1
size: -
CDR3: CASSQTSGNTGELFF
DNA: TGCGCCAGCAGCCAGACTAGCGGGAACACCGGGGAGCTGTTTTTT

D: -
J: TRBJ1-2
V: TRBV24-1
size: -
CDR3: CATSDGGRSYGYTF
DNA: TGTGCCACCAGTGATGGGGGACGGTCCTATGGCTACACCTTC

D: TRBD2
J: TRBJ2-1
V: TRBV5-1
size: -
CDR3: CASSERETNEQFF
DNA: TGCGCCAGCAGCGAGCGGGAGACCAATGAGCAGTTCTTC

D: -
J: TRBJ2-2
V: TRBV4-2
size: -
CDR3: CASSPGAGALTGELFF
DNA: TGTGCCAGCAGCCCCGGGGCAGGGGCCCTCACCGGGGAGCTGTTTTTT

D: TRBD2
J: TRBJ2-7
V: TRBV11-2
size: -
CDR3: CASSPGLAYEQYF
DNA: TGTGCCAGCAGCCCGGGACTAGCCTACGAGCAGTACTTC

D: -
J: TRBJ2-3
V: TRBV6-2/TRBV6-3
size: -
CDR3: CASGLSDTTDTQYF
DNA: TGTGCCAGCGGCCTATCCGACACCACAGATACGCAGTATTTT

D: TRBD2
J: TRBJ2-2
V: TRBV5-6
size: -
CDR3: CASSSPFSGGLNTGELFF
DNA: TGTGCCAGCAGCTCTCCATTTAGCGGGGGTCTGAACACCGGGGAGCTGTTTTTT

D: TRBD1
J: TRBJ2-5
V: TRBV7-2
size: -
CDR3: CASSSTTGGPETQYF
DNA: TGTGCCAGCAGCTCAACAACAGGGGGCCCAGAGACCCAGTACTTC

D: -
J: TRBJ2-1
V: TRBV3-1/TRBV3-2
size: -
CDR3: CASSQGIDSYNEQFF
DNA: TGTGCCAGCAGCCAAGGTATCGACTCCTACAATGAGCAGTTCTTC

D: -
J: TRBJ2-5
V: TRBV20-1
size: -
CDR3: CSVRLLETQYF
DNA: TGCAGTGTTCGACTCCTAGAGACCCAGTACTTC

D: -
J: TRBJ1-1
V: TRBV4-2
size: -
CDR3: CASSPRGSLSTEAFF
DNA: TGTGCCAGCAGCCCGCGGGGGAGTTTAAGCACTGAAGCTTTCTTT

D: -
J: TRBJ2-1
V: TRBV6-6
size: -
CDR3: CASMDRYNEQFF
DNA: TGTGCCAGCATGGACAGATACAATGAGCAGTTCTTC

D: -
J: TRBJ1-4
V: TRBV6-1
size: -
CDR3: CASSEKGRNLNEKLFF
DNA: TGTGCCAGCAGTGAAAAGGGGCGGAACTTAAATGAAAAACTGTTTTTT

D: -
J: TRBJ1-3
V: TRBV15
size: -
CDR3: CATSRESGFGSGNTIYF
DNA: TGTGCCACCAGCAGAGAATCGGGTTTTGGCTCTGGAAACACCATATATTTT

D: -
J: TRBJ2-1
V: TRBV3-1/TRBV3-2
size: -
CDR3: CASSQWGSSYNEQFF
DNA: TGTGCCAGCAGCCAATGGGGCAGCTCCTACAATGAGCAGTTCTTC

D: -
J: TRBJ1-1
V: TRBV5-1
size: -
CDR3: CASSLLGTELNTEAFF
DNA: TGCGCCAGCAGCTTACTAGGAACAGAGCTGAACACTGAAGCTTTCTTT

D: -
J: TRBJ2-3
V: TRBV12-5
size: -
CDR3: CASAPMGDTQYF
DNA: TGTGCTAGTGCTCCCATGGGGGATACGCAGTATTTT

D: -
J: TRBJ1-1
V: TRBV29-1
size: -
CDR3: CSVFGGHTEAFF
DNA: TGCAGCGTTTTCGGCGGCCACACTGAAGCTTTCTTT

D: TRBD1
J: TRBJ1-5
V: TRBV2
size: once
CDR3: CASSEAGQGNQPQHF
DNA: TGTGCCAGCAGTGAAGCAGGACAGGGCAATCAGCCCCAGCATTTT

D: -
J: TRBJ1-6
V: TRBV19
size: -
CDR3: CASMAGASPLHF
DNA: TGTGCCAGTATGGCAGGGGCCTCACCCCTCCACTTT

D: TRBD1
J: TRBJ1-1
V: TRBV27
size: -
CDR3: CASRTGGINTEAFF
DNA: TGTGCCAGCAGAACAGGGGGAATAAACACTGAAGCTTTCTTT

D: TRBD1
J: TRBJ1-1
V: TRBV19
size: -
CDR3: CASSIGQGRFTEAFF
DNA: TGTGCCAGTAGTATCGGACAGGGAAGGTTTACTGAAGCTTTCTTT

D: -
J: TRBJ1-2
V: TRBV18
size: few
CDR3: CASSLKRPDRDWNYGYTF
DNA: TGTGCCAGCTCACTCAAAAGACCTGACCGCGATTGGAACTATGGCTACACCTTC